These T cell receptor beta chains were read from a single sample in a study of blood T cell repertoires in COVID-19. TCRdb's table, derived via immunoSEQ multiplex PCR, lists solely in-frame clones and lacks some. The sample holds roughly 260,000 clones; about 88% are singletons and the top ten take 3.5% to 4.5%. The specimen was peripheral blood. The receptors were gathered from a man aged 60-69 years who had recovered from COVID-19. The CDR3 runs from the conserved cysteine through the conserved F or W. D genes are given only for firm matches. Size is stated for part of the rows, as once, few or many counts, or as a class when the clone is expanded.

CASSILQGNTGELFF	TGTGCCAGTAGTATCCTTCAGGGGAACACCGGGGAGCTGTTTTTT	TRBV19	-	-	TRBJ2-2
CASSLASTGANLYEQYF	TGTGCCAGCAGCTTAGCGAGTACTGGGGCGAATCTCTACGAGCAGTACTTC	TRBV7-2	-	-	TRBJ2-7
CASSPGGQGLEKLFF	TGTGCCAGCTCACCCGGGGGACAGGGTTTGGAAAAACTGTTTTTT	TRBV18	TRBD1	few	TRBJ1-4
CASSVGQRPQRGGRETQYF	TGTGCCAGCAGCGTAGGTCAGAGGCCTCAGCGGGGGGGCCGAGAGACCCAGTACTTC	TRBV9	TRBD2	-	TRBJ2-5
CASSPIAGQGFAGELFF	TGTGCCAGCAGCCCCATAGCGGGCCAGGGTTTCGCCGGGGAGCTGTTTTTT	TRBV7-8	TRBD2	-	TRBJ2-2
CASRGDRGWADTQYF	TGTGCCAGCAGGGGGGACAGGGGGTGGGCAGATACGCAGTATTTT	TRBV2	TRBD1	-	TRBJ2-3
CASSSLDRERATQYF	TGTGCCAGCAGCTCATTGGATCGAGAGAGGGCGACCCAGTACTTC	TRBV5-5	-	-	TRBJ2-5
CASNHGGTGELFF	TGTGCCAGCAATCACGGGGGGACCGGGGAGCTGTTTTTT	TRBV6-6	TRBD2	-	TRBJ2-2
CASSQTGTGGRSSYNEQFF	TGCGCCAGCAGCCAAACCGGGACAGGGGGCCGCAGCTCCTACAATGAGCAGTTCTTC	TRBV4-1	TRBD1	-	TRBJ2-1
CASSGQGIDEQYF	TGCGCCAGCAGCGGGCAGGGAATCGACGAGCAGTACTTC	TRBV5-1	-	few	TRBJ2-7
CASSSSGVVYTQYF	TGTGCCAGCAGCTCTAGCGGGGTGGTTTATACGCAGTATTTT	TRBV7-8	TRBD2	-	TRBJ2-3
CASSLGGQGLYGYTF	TGTGCCAGCAGCTTAGGAGGACAGGGACTTTATGGCTACACCTTC	TRBV13	TRBD1	-	TRBJ1-2
CSVEETDRRGETQYF	TGCAGCGTTGAAGAAACGGACAGGAGAGGAGAGACCCAGTACTTC	TRBV29-1	TRBD1	-	TRBJ2-5
CASSDGGGSYGYTF	TGTGCCAGCAGTGATGGGGGGGGATCCTATGGCTACACCTTC	TRBV6-1	-	-	TRBJ1-2
CSAEGARRVF	TGCAGTGCTGAGGGTGCCAGGCGGGTCTTC	TRBV20-1	-	-	TRBJ2-1
CASNYGVREQYF	TGTGCCAGCAACTACGGGGTTCGCGAGCAGTACTTC	TRBV7-2	-	-	TRBJ2-7
CASSQVQRGEKLFF	TGCGCCAGCAGCCAAGTTCAAAGGGGTGAAAAACTGTTTTTT	TRBV4-1	-	once	TRBJ1-4
CSAPLSYEQFF	TGCAGTGCTCCTCTTTCGTATGAGCAGTTCTTC	TRBV20-1	-	-	TRBJ2-1
CASSYSNRDYEQYF	TGTGCCAGCAGTTACTCAAATCGGGACTACGAGCAGTACTTC	TRBV6-6	-	-	TRBJ2-7
CSVSNYGYTF	TGCAGCGTCTCGAACTATGGCTACACCTTC	TRBV29-1	-	-	TRBJ1-2
CASSQGTGVGNTIYF	TGCGCCAGCAGCCAGGGGACAGGGGTAGGAAACACCATATATTTT	TRBV4-1	TRBD1	-	TRBJ1-3
CASSVTTDWVEQYF	TGTGCCAGCAGCGTAACAACAGATTGGGTCGAGCAGTACTTC	TRBV9	-	few	TRBJ2-7
CATSRDLGQGQGYGYTF	TGTGCCACCAGCAGAGATCTTGGACAGGGCCAAGGCTATGGCTACACCTTC	TRBV15	TRBD1	-	TRBJ1-2
CASSLLAGNTGELFF	TGCGCCAGCAGCCTCCTAGCGGGGAACACCGGGGAGCTGTTTTTT	TRBV4-1	TRBD2	-	TRBJ2-2
CSVPGQGYGYTF	TGCAGCGTGCCGGGACAGGGCTATGGCTACACCTTC	TRBV29-1	TRBD1	once	TRBJ1-2
CASRTGKGLGGYRISYEQYF	TGTGCCAGCAGGACAGGGAAGGGGTTGGGGGGATATCGGATTTCCTACGAGCAGTACTTC	TRBV2	-	-	TRBJ2-7
CASSQSGSGGGYGYTF	TGTGCCAGCAGCCAATCGGGGTCCGGCGGGGGCTATGGCTACACCTTC	TRBV3-1/TRBV3-2	-	-	TRBJ1-2
CASTQDTGPGNTIYF	TGCGCCAGCACCCAAGATACAGGGCCGGGAAACACCATATATTTT	TRBV4-1	-	-	TRBJ1-3
CASSDSDEQYF	TGTGCCAGCAGCGATAGCGACGAGCAGTACTTC	TRBV7-6	-	-	TRBJ2-7
CASSLEGATDTQYF	TGCGCCAGCAGCTTGGAAGGAGCCACAGATACGCAGTATTTT	TRBV5-1	-	-	TRBJ2-3
CASSPWDRGFNEQFF	TGTGCCAGCAGCCCTTGGGACAGGGGCTTCAATGAGCAGTTCTTC	TRBV7-7	TRBD1	-	TRBJ2-1
CASSLGGEDTQYF	TGTGCCAGCAGCTTAGGGGGGGAAGATACGCAGTATTTT	TRBV7-2	-	once	TRBJ2-3
CASSLVTGGRETQYF	TGTGCCAGCAGCTTAGTAACAGGGGGCCGGGAGACCCAGTACTTC	TRBV7-8	TRBD1	-	TRBJ2-5
CASSLSRGMNTEAFF	TGTGCCAGCAGCTTGTCCAGGGGGATGAACACTGAAGCTTTCTTT	TRBV11-3	TRBD1	-	TRBJ1-1
CASSQRVRGAGNTIYF	TGTGCCAGCAGCCAAAGGGTCCGCGGGGCTGGAAACACCATATATTTT	TRBV7-8	-	once	TRBJ1-3
CASRGRVPDTEAFF	TGTGCCAGCAGGGGTCGGGTGCCGGACACTGAAGCTTTCTTT	TRBV6-5	-	-	TRBJ1-1
CASRTGSQETQYF	TGTGCCAGCAGAACCGGGTCACAAGAGACCCAGTACTTC	TRBV6-6	-	-	TRBJ2-5
CASSPADTFSYEQYF	TGTGCCAGTAGTCCGGCGGACACTTTCTCCTACGAGCAGTACTTC	TRBV19	-	-	TRBJ2-7
CASSYGGQGLNTEAFF	TGTGCCAGCAGCTACGGCGGACAGGGACTGAACACTGAAGCTTTCTTT	TRBV11-1	TRBD1	-	TRBJ1-1
CASTREMNTEAFF	TGTGCCAGCACGAGGGAAATGAACACTGAAGCTTTCTTT	TRBV5-4	-	-	TRBJ1-1
CASSAYTRDRGSYEQYF	TGTGCCAGCAGTGCCTACACCCGGGACAGGGGCTCCTACGAGCAGTACTTC	TRBV6-7	TRBD1	once	TRBJ2-7
CASSLIPGSGTGELFF	TGTGCCAGCAGCTTAATCCCTGGGAGTGGCACCGGGGAGCTGTTTTTT	TRBV11-2	-	-	TRBJ2-2
CASTLLLTGGDNEQFF	TGTGCCAGCACCTTACTTCTAACAGGGGGGGACAATGAGCAGTTCTTC	TRBV7-8	-	-	TRBJ2-1
CASSKETGGYMRNQPQHF	TGTGCCAGCAGTAAGGAGACAGGGGGATATATGCGCAATCAGCCCCAGCATTTT	TRBV2	TRBD1	-	TRBJ1-5
CASSPGAAPDTQYF	TGTGCCAGCAGCCCAGGAGCGGCTCCAGATACGCAGTATTTT	TRBV4-2	-	-	TRBJ2-3
CASSKQATSTDTQYF	TGTGCCAGCAGCAAACAGGCTACTAGCACAGATACGCAGTATTTT	TRBV2	-	-	TRBJ2-3
CASSRPGTGYEQYF	TGTGCCAGCAGCCGTCCCGGGACAGGGTACGAGCAGTACTTC	TRBV7-8	TRBD1	-	TRBJ2-7
CASSPQRGYGYTF	TGTGCCAGCAGCCCGCAAAGGGGGTATGGCTACACCTTC	TRBV5-6	-	-	TRBJ1-2
CASRETGQGWGQPQHF	TGTGCCAGCAGGGAGACCGGACAGGGTTGGGGTCAGCCCCAGCATTTT	TRBV2	TRBD1	-	TRBJ1-5
CASSPNTGQFF	TGTGCCAGCAGTCCGAATACGGGACAGTTCTTC	TRBV12-3/TRBV12-4	-	-	TRBJ2-1
CSVEDESSGGLDTQYF	TGCAGCGTTGAAGATGAGTCTAGCGGGGGGTTAGATACGCAGTATTTT	TRBV29-1	TRBD2	-	TRBJ2-3
CASSLGEPGTRYEQYF	TGTGCCAGCTCCCTGGGGGAACCCGGGACACGCTACGAGCAGTACTTC	TRBV18	-	few	TRBJ2-7